This T cell receptor (beta chain) was observed in a study of shared clonotypes between healthy human individuals. Data came from immunoSEQ multiplex PCR; TCRdb stores just in-frame clones and leaves some out. The profile shows 1,500,000 or so clones, 98% to 99% of them singletons. Germline V CDR1 and CDR2: MNHEY, SMNVEV (reference sequence). V dropped 3 bases and J dropped 0 bases, with 15 bases sitting between them. The CDR3 contains 17 residues. Source material: naive CD4+ T cells sorted from blood. Stated subset: CD45RA+ positively selected. The clonotype was recovered from a man younger than 45 in good health. This rearrangement joins TRBV27 to TRBJ2-1; D perhaps matches TRBD2 (7 bases). The CDR3 DNA reads as TGTGCCAGCAGTTTGGCCCGGGGGGCTGTCTCCTACAATGAGCAGTTCTTC. Protein product: CASSLARGAVSYNEQFF.